This TCR beta chain is from a study of vaccination and CD4 T cells after COVID-19. Study as a whole: Convalescent donors totaled six males and four females, including two who were Hispanic. Drawing of post-COVID samples took place a median about 100 days after diagnosis (range 35 to 161). For post-vaccine samples, collection took place a median around 70 days after dose two, ranging from 14 to 241.

Trimming pared 5 bases from V and 2 bases from J, leaving 17 bases between. Germline V gene lookup returns CDR1 MNHNS and CDR2 SASEGT. The CDR3 runs 16 residues. TCRdb passed the PCR reads through MiXCR, listing each CDR3 protein once. The sample records some 20,000 distinct CDR3 sequences, 45% to 70% being singletons. The sequencing here drew on CD4+ T cells from blood, taken after SARS-CoV-2 vaccination. V is TRBV6-1 and J is TRBJ2-3; D not resolved. This clonotype was obtained from a human donor who had recovered from COVID-19. The CDR3 protein is CASSPEVTTVTDTQYF. CDR3 coding DNA: TGTGCCAGCAGTCCCGAGGTGACAACTGTCACAGATACGCAGTATTTT.